This T cell receptor (beta chain) was observed in a study of T-cell reconstitution after alpha-beta-depleted transplantation in children (dated by TCRdb to 2016 to 2017). Notes on the research overall: Using TCR repertoire profiling, the study quantitatively followed how T-cell immune reconstitution unfolded in children after TCRalphabeta/CD19-depleted allogeneic hematopoietic cell transplantation.

Library preparation employed PCR. For sequencing, an Illumina HiSeq 2500 was employed. TCR library preparation used molecular barcoding, with unique molecular identifiers applied to normalize quantification of the TCRbeta repertoire. TCRdb applied fastp at Q25 and MiXCR to the public reads, then kept only in-frame beta chains. Entries are consolidated by CDR3 protein sequence, retaining the most common genes and DNA. This sample has about 900,000 distinct CDR3 sequences in its table, and around 30% of those were observed once. Roughly 31% of the sample goes to the ten largest clones. This clonotype was counted only a few times. Its antigen is not yet known. Base-call qualities are not available, and no considerably larger clone is one nucleotide away. The meaning of the sample's treatment or condition label: allogeneic hematopoietic cell transplantation with graft depleted of TCRalphabeta T cells and CD19 B cells. Transplant recipients were children who received TCRalphabeta/CD19-depleted allogeneic hematopoietic cell grafts.

General findings and caveats noted by the study authors: Over subsequent months, a decline in hyperexpanded clone frequencies was noted, and after one year, T-cell counts and TCRbeta diversity were mostly ascribed to newly produced T cells. The high TCRbeta diversity at day 60 in some patients was ascribed to recipient T cells and intrathymic progenitors that had survived conditioning. The apparently early recovery of alphabetaT-cell counts about two months after transplant reportedly depended on only several hundred rapidly expanded clones that came from non-depleted graft cells.

V is reduced by 0 bases and J by 1 base, leaving a spacing of 10 bases between them. The germline V gene encodes CDR1 KGHSH and CDR2 LQKENI. The CDR3 holds 16 amino acids from the cysteine to the phenylalanine. Left in the record is the CDR3 DNA by itself, 48 bases read in frame from the first base. This TCR came from a boy under two years old who had a stem cell transplant for SCID, so the T cells may come from the graft donor. This material consisted of PBMCs, mostly from graft donor cells, taken 360 days after TCRalphabeta/CD19-depleted stem cell transplant. The chain couples TRBV18 to TRBJ2-1, with the D gene uncertain. In nucleotides, the sequence is TGTGCCAGCTCACCACCGGTCCAGAAGTCCTACAATGAGCAGTTCTTC. The resulting protein is CASSPPVQKSYNEQFF. With the portions outside the CDR3 filled from the reference TRBV18 and TRBJ2-1 genes, the complete variable region becomes NAGVMQNPRHLVRRRGQEARLRCSPMKGHSHVYWYRQLPEEGLKFMVYLQKENIIDESGMPKERFSAEFPKEGPSILRIQQVVRGDSAAYFCASSPPVQKSYNEQFFGPGTRLTVL.